Shown below are 26 T cell receptor beta chains from a single sample sequenced in a study of T-cell reconstitution after alpha-beta-depleted transplantation in children. The library targeted TCRbeta and was prepared with unique molecular identifiers. TCRdb reprocessed the PCR reads via MiXCR and lists one record per CDR3 protein. Of about 540,000 distinct CDR3 sequences in the sample, 27% are singletons; the top ten hold approximately 33%. The sample was PBMCs, taken before TCRalphabeta/CD19-depleted stem cell transplant. The receptors were sampled from a boy less than two years old with Wiskott-Aldrich syndrome, due to receive a stem cell transplant.

The J gene is TRBJ2-7, the V gene TRBV12-3 or TRBV12-4, with 7 bases matching TRBD2. CDR3 length: 16 residues. V shed 4 bases and J 2 bases; nucleotides not matched to a gene: 11. The CDR3, as DNA: TGTGCCAGCAGTTCCCGTGGTGAGCGGGGAACCTACGAGCAGTACTTC. Translated: CASSSRGERGTYEQYF.

This clonotype appeared a few times. The CDR3 loop is CASSQGTPYEQYF. The CDR3 DNA is TGTGCCAGCAGTCAGGGGACCCCCTACGAGCAGTACTTC. The rearrangement joins TRBV27 to TRBJ2-7, with TRBD1 as a possible D gene (6 bases). Trimming pared 5 bases from V and 2 bases from J, leaving 10 bases between. The germline V gene has CDR1 MNHEY and CDR2 SMNVEV (reference sequence). The CDR3 has 13 amino acids.

This chain links TRBV12-3 or TRBV12-4 with TRBJ2-2; the match to TRBD2 covers 10 bases. This CDR3 is built from 14 residues. J was trimmed by 6 bases and V by 6 bases; bases with no gene match: 4. CDR3 nucleotides: TGTGCCAGCAGGGAGCGGGGGGGCTCCGGGGAGCTGTTTTTT. It yields the protein CASRERGGSGELFF.

This clonotype was recorded a few times. CDR3 coding DNA: TGTGCCACCAGTGATTTTGCTAGCGGGTGGGACAATGAGCAGTTCTTC. It translates to CATSDFASGWDNEQFF. The rearrangement joins TRBV24-1 to TRBJ2-1, with 8 bases lining up with TRBD2. The V gene end was trimmed by 1 base and the J gene end by 5 bases; junction bases not matched to a gene: 6. Germline V gives CDR1 KGHDR, CDR2 SFDVKD. CDR3 length: 16 amino acids.

The rearrangement uses TRBV5-1 and TRBJ2-3; 9 bases agree with TRBD2. The trim removed 4 bases at V and 2 bases at J, leaving 8 bases unmatched. The CDR3 runs to 16 residues. Germline lookup yields CDR1 SGHRS and CDR2 YFSETQ. CDR3 region: CASSPMERGATDTQYF. The CDR3 DNA follows: TGCGCCAGCAGCCCGATGGAGCGGGGGGCCACAGATACGCAGTATTTT.

This clonotype came up a few times. The chain links TRBV7-8 to TRBJ1-5; 8 positions match TRBD1. This CDR3 spans 18 amino acids. Trimming took 5 bases from V and 5 from J; bases not matched to a gene: 17. Germline lookup yields CDR1 SGHVS and CDR2 FQNEAQ. The CDR3 reads CASSHLTGDIAGYQPQHF. CDR3 DNA sequence: TGTGCCAGCAGCCACCTGACAGGGGACATAGCTGGGTATCAGCCCCAGCATTTT.

The chain has TRBV7-9 and TRBJ1-3; D is unresolved. Germline loops: CDR1 SEHNR, CDR2 FQNEAQ (reference sequence). CDR3 length: 16 amino acids. The V end lost 4 bases, the J end lost 0 bases, and 13 bases lay between the germline ends. The CDR3 spells CASSSLGPISGNTIYF. As DNA, the CDR3 is TGTGCCAGCAGCTCCCTAGGGCCCATCTCTGGAAACACCATATATTTT.

The J gene is TRBJ2-7, the V gene TRBV5-5; 9 nucleotides align to TRBD2. With 1 base clipped from V and 6 bases from J, the junction kept 8 bases outside the gene matches. The CDR3 is 15 amino acids. Germline V CDR1 and CDR2: SGHKS, YYEKEE (reference sequence). The DNA of the CDR3 is TGTGCCAGCAGCTTGTATGGACTAGCGTCTTCCGAGCAGTACTTC. This gives the protein CASSLYGLASSEQYF.

This clonotype came up a few times. CDR3 in amino acids: CASSGKTGRTEAFF. The CDR3 region has the DNA TGCGCCAGCAGCGGGAAAACAGGGCGCACTGAAGCTTTCTTT. This rearrangement joins TRBV5-1 to TRBJ1-1; D perhaps matches TRBD1 (6 bases). Trimming removed 4 bases from V and 4 bases from J, with 14 bases in between. Per the germline V gene, CDR1 is SGHRS and CDR2 is YFSETQ. CDR3 length: 14 amino acids.

The V and J genes are TRBV4-2 and TRBJ2-6; D unresolved. Germline loops: CDR1 LGHNA, CDR2 YNFKEQ. V lost 4 bases and J lost 1, with 17 bases in between. The CDR3 extends over 18 amino acids. The CDR3 region has the DNA TGTGCCAGCAGCCCCTATAGGCCCAGCGTTTCTGGGGCCAACGTCCTGACTTTC. The encoded protein is CASSPYRPSVSGANVLTF.

This clonotype was seen a handful of times. V gene TRBV20-1 combines with J gene TRBJ2-1, with D hard to call. The V end was cut by 4 bases, the J end by 10 bases, with 11 bases between. CDR1 is DFQATT and CDR2 is SNEGSKA in the germline V gene (reference sequence). This CDR3 is built from 11 residues. CDR3 nucleotides: TGCAGTGCTAAAGGGCGGTCCGAGCAGTTCTTC. It specifies CSAKGRSEQFF.

V usage is TRBV24-1 and J usage is TRBJ2-1; D remains unclear. Trimming pared 1 base from V and 5 bases from J, leaving 8 bases between. Germline V gene data show CDR1 as KGHDR and CDR2 as SFDVKD. CDR3 length equals 14 residues. CDR3 sequence: CATSDLRPDNEQFF. The CDR3 bases are TGTGCCACCAGTGATTTAAGGCCGGACAATGAGCAGTTCTTC.

The V gene is TRBV6-1, the J gene TRBJ2-5; D not resolved. Trimming left V 5 bases short and J 4 bases short, with 14 bases between. CDR1 MNHNS and CDR2 SASEGT come from the germline V gene. The CDR3 has 14 amino acids. The CDR3 region is CASSLTSQGETQYF. As DNA, the CDR3 is TGTGCCAGCAGTCTGACATCCCAAGGAGAGACCCAGTACTTC.

This clonotype came up a few times. This chain links TRBV12-3 or TRBV12-4 with TRBJ2-7, with D uncertain. Trimming took 3 bases from V and 0 from J, leaving 9 bases between them. CDR3 size: 14 residues. CDR3 sequence (DNA): TGTGCCAGCAGTTTCAAACAGCACTCCTACGAGCAGTACTTC. Translating gives CASSFKQHSYEQYF.

This clonotype was observed a handful of times. The chain is built from TRBV7-2 and TRBJ2-2; D perhaps matches TRBD2 (6 bases). The V and J ends lost 2 bases and 8 bases respectively, with 15 bases between them. The CDR3 is 15 amino acids. Germline V lookup: CDR1 SGHTA, CDR2 FQGNSA. CDR3 loop: CASSLTSYTAGELFF. In DNA form, the CDR3 reads TGTGCCAGCAGCTTAACTAGCTACACAGCGGGGGAGCTGTTTTTT.

This clonotype was recorded only once. The chain uses TRBV20-1 and TRBJ2-3; D unclear. The length of the CDR3 is 14 residues. Germline V CDR1 and CDR2: DFQATT, SNEGSKA (reference sequence). Trimming pared 0 bases from V and 5 bases from J, leaving 12 bases between. The DNA of the CDR3 is TGCAGTGCTAGAGAGGTCCAGCAAGTAGATACGCAGTATTTT. It is translated as CSAREVQQVDTQYF.

This clonotype was detected a few times. The V and J genes are TRBV20-1 and TRBJ2-7, with unresolved D. Germline CDR1 DFQATT, CDR2 SNEGSKA (reference sequence). This CDR3 has 15 residues. With 0 bases removed from V and 0 bases from J, the gap between germline ends came to 12 bases. The CDR3 reads CSARDGLGSSYEQYF. In nucleotides, the CDR3 is TGCAGTGCTAGAGATGGATTGGGGTCCTCCTACGAGCAGTACTTC.

This clonotype was counted a few times. The V call is TRBV20-1, the J call TRBJ2-1; 8 positions match TRBD2. The CDR3 sequence is 14 residues long. J was trimmed by 5 bases and V by 1 base; bases with no gene match: 4. Germline CDR1 is DFQATT and CDR2 is SNEGSKA (reference sequence). CDR3 DNA: TGCAGTGCTAGAGCCGGGACTAGAAACAATGAGCAGTTCTTC. Translating it yields CSARAGTRNNEQFF.

Only a few counts were recorded for this clonotype. The chain links TRBV7-6 to TRBJ2-7; TRBD2 might be the D (5 bases). Germline CDR1 SGHVS, CDR2 FNYEAQ. V lost 5 bases and J lost 5, with 28 bases in between. This CDR3 is 18 amino acids long. CDR3 amino acids: CASSRRPLARATDNEQYF. The CDR3 nucleotides read TGTGCCAGCAGCCGAAGACCCCTAGCCCGGGCCACAGACAACGAGCAGTACTTC. Full variable domain (rest looked up from reference TRBV7-6 and TRBJ2-7): GAGVSQSPRYKVTKRGQDVALRCDPISGHVSLYWYRQALGQGPEFLTYFNYEAQQDKSGLPNDRFSAERPEGSISTLTIQRTEQRDSAMYRCASSRRPLARATDNEQYFGPGTRLTVT.

This clonotype was seen a handful of times. The V gene is TRBV9, the J gene TRBJ2-4; D might be TRBD1 (5 bases). The CDR3 consists of 15 residues. Germline V gene sequence: CDR1 SGDLS, CDR2 YYNGEE. V lost 0 bases and J 8 bases, leaving 15 bases between the germline ends. The CDR3 nucleotides are TGTGCCAGCAGCGTAGTTGGACAACGGTCAGACATTCAGTACTTC. Protein product: CASSVVGQRSDIQYF.

The genes are TRBV29-1 and TRBJ1-2; 10 nucleotides agree with TRBD1. Germline V gives CDR1 SQVTM, CDR2 ANQGSEA. This CDR3 has 13 amino acids. With V trimmed by 6 bases and J by 7 bases, 8 bases remained unmatched. The CDR3 nucleotides read TGCAGCGTCAAGACAGGGGGCCCGAGTGGCTACACCTTC. Its translation is CSVKTGGPSGYTF.

The V gene is TRBV4-1, the J gene TRBJ2-2, with D tentatively TRBD1 (6 bases). V shed 4 bases and J shed 3 bases, with 21 bases lying between them. CDR1 is MGHRA and CDR2 is YSYEKL in the germline V gene. This CDR3 contains 18 residues. Here the CDR3 reads CASSLNYRAARDTGELFF. As DNA, the CDR3 is TGCGCCAGCAGCCTTAACTACAGGGCCGCGCGAGACACCGGGGAGCTGTTTTTT.

This clonotype was seen only a few times. The chain has TRBV5-1 and TRBJ2-1; the match to TRBD2 covers 10 bases. Germline V gene lookup returns CDR1 SGHRS and CDR2 YFSETQ. There are 16 residues in the CDR3. The V gene end was trimmed by 0 bases and the J gene end by 7 bases; junction bases not matched to a gene: 7. The CDR3 region has the DNA TGCGCCAGCAGCTTGGGATCCCTAGCGGGAGAAAATGAGCAGTTCTTC. This gives the protein CASSLGSLAGENEQFF.

V gene TRBV5-1 combines with J gene TRBJ2-1, with D unclear. V shed 4 bases and J shed 0 bases, with 11 bases lying between them. The germline gives CDR1 SGHRS, CDR2 YFSETQ. The CDR3 spans 15 residues. In DNA form, the CDR3 reads TGCGCCAGCAGCATTGGTGGCGGCTCCTACAATGAGCAGTTCTTC. This sequence encodes CASSIGGGSYNEQFF.

This clonotype appeared a few times. V usage is TRBV12-3 or TRBV12-4 and J usage is TRBJ1-1; 7 nucleotides agree with TRBD1. This CDR3 spans 12 amino acids. V shed 5 bases and J 11 bases; nucleotides not matched to a gene: 8. CDR3 sequence: CASSITGDLAFF. The CDR3 DNA follows: TGTGCCAGCAGTATCACAGGGGATTTGGCTTTCTTT.

This clonotype turned up a few times. The rearrangement joins TRBV5-1 to TRBJ1-4, with D perhaps TRBD1 (6 bases). V lost 4 bases and J lost 10, with 20 bases in between. The CDR3 runs to 15 residues. CDR1 and CDR2 (germline): SGHRS, YFSETQ. CDR3 amino acids: CASSRGQPGPGKLFF. The CDR3 region has the DNA TGCGCCAGCAGCCGTGGACAGCCCGGGCCGGGAAAACTGTTTTTT.